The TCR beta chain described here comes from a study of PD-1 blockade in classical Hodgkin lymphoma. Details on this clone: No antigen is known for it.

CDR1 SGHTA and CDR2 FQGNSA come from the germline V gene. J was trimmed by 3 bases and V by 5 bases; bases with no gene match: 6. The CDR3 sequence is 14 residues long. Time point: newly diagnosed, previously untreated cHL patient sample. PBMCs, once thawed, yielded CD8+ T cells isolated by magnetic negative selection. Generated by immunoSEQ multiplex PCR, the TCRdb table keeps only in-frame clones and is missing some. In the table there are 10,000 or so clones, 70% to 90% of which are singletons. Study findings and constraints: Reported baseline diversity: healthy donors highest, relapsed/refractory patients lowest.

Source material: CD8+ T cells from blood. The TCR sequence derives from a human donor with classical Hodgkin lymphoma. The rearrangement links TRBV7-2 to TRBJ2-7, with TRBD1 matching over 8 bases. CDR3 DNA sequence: TGTGCCAGCAGCCCGACAGGGGCCCTCTACGAGCAGTACTTC. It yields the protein CASSPTGALYEQYF. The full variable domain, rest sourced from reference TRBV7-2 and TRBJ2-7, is GAGVSQSPSNKVTEKGKDVELRCDPISGHTALYWYRQSLGQGLEFLIYFQGNSAPDKSGLPSDRFSAERTGGSVSTLTIQRTQQEDSAVYLCASSPTGALYEQYFGPGTRLTVT.